Below are 28 T cell receptor beta chains sequenced from a single sample in a study of PD-L1 blockade in urothelial cancer. Sequencing was performed with immunoSEQ multiplex PCR; in TCRdb, only in-frame clones are kept and a portion is missing. This sample yields approximately 32,000 clones, of which around 79% are seen a single time; approximately 3.5% belongs to the top ten. Sequences were derived from PBMCs, sampled around atezolizumab (anti-PD-L1) treatment. Every receptor here comes from a man in his 70s with urothelial cancer.

The chain recombines TRBV7-9 with TRBJ2-7; 7 nucleotides line up with TRBD1. The CDR3 loop spans 14 amino acids. The V segment lost 4 bases and the J segment 8 bases; nucleotides outside the gene matches: 11. CDR1 SEHNR and CDR2 FQNEAQ come from the germline V gene (reference sequence). CDR3 loop: CASSSTDRADKQYF. The CDR3 DNA sequence: TGTGCCAGCAGCTCGACCGACAGGGCGGACAAGCAGTACTTC.

This clone was detected only once. This chain links TRBV7-3 with TRBJ2-2; 10 nucleotides agree with TRBD1. Per the germline V gene, CDR1 is SGHTA and CDR2 is FQGTGA. Unmatched junction bases numbered 11, after V lost 5 bases and J lost 5 bases. The CDR3 has 17 residues. The CDR3 DNA reads as TGTGCCAGCAGCCCAGGACAGGGGGTCGGGGGAACCGGGGAGCTGTTTTTT. Protein product: CASSPGQGVGGTGELFF.

This clone was counted between two and nine times. The gene calls are TRBV6-6 and TRBJ1-1; no clear D. Germline V gene sequence: CDR1 MNHNY, CDR2 SVGAGI (reference sequence). V lost 8 bases and J lost 3, with 7 bases in between. This CDR3 has 11 residues. This chain's CDR3 is CASGPHTEAFF. The CDR3 coding sequence is TGTGCCAGCGGGCCTCACACTGAAGCTTTCTTT.

The chain employs TRBV19 and TRBJ2-1; 10 positions agree with TRBD1. Losses at the gene ends were 3 bases for V and 8 bases for J; bases not matched to a gene: 7. Germline V lookup: CDR1 LNHDA, CDR2 SQIVND (reference sequence). CDR3 length: 15 residues. The CDR3 region is CASSIRTGGVDEQFF. CDR3 sequence (DNA): TGTGCCAGTAGTATCCGGACAGGGGGAGTCGATGAGCAGTTCTTC.

The chain links TRBV7-2 to TRBJ1-1; D is ambiguous. Deletions cut 5 bases from V and 1 base from J, with 8 bases between. The CDR3 spans 13 residues. Germline assignment: CDR1 SGHTA and CDR2 FQGNSA. The CDR3 DNA reads TGTGCCAGCAGCACCAGTCCGAACACTGAAGCTTTCTTT. This sequence encodes CASSTSPNTEAFF.

A single count supports this clone. This chain links TRBV11-2 with TRBJ2-5; the match to TRBD2 covers 16 bases. Germline CDR1 is SGHAT and CDR2 is FQNNGV. This CDR3 is built from 16 residues. The junction had 3 bases not matched to a gene; V was cut back by 3 bases and J by 5 bases. CDR3 protein: CASSFPGLAGGETQYF. CDR3 nucleotides: TGTGCCAGCAGCTTTCCGGGACTAGCGGGGGGGGAGACCCAGTACTTC.

The chain combines TRBV18 with TRBJ1-2, with 8 bases identical to TRBD1. Germline CDR1 is KGHSH and CDR2 is LQKENI. With V trimmed by 2 bases and J by 9 bases, 2 bases remained unmatched. This CDR3 has 12 amino acids. The CDR3 bases are TGTGCCAGCTCACCAGACAGGGGCCGCTACACCTTC. Encoded protein: CASSPDRGRYTF.

The chain employs TRBV7-2 and TRBJ2-7; the match to TRBD1 covers 8 bases. Germline assignment: CDR1 SGHTA and CDR2 FQGNSA. The CDR3 sequence is 19 residues long. After removal of 4 bases from V and 2 bases from J, the junction contained 19 bases not matched to a gene. The CDR3 DNA reads TGTGCCAGCAGCTGGCCCTCGGGGCAGGGGGCAATCACGACCTACGAGCAGTACTTC. This codes for CASSWPSGQGAITTYEQYF.

The chain is built from TRBV29-1 and TRBJ1-2; 9 bases align to TRBD1. Germline V gene sequence: CDR1 SQVTM, CDR2 ANQGSEA. With 6 bases clipped from V and 7 bases from J, the junction kept 6 bases outside the gene matches. This CDR3 has 12 residues. CDR3 amino acids: CSVAGTGSGYTF. CDR3 nucleotides: TGCAGCGTCGCCGGGACAGGGAGTGGCTACACCTTC.

This chain links TRBV7-6 with TRBJ2-1, with D possibly TRBD1 on 6 matching bases. The V gene's germline CDR1 is SGHVS and CDR2 FNYEAQ. The CDR3 covers 16 residues. V lost 5 bases, J lost 7 bases, and 21 bases lay in between. In DNA, the CDR3 is TGTGCCAGCAGCCAGTGGGGCAGGGGATCGGGGAATGAGCAGTTCTTC. This encodes CASSQWGRGSGNEQFF.

The chain combines TRBV6-6 with TRBJ1-2, with D maybe TRBD1 (6 bases). The CDR3 length is 15 residues. Looked up from germline, CDR1 is MNHNY and CDR2 is SVGAGI (reference sequence). V was pared by 4 bases and J by 6 bases, with 18 bases between. CDR3 nucleotides: TGTGCCAGCAGTTTCACGTCCGGGACAAACGATGGCTACACCTTC. It translates to CASSFTSGTNDGYTF.

The gene calls are TRBV9 and TRBJ2-5; D is perhaps TRBD2 (5 bases). The CDR3 consists of 14 residues. Germline lookup yields CDR1 SGDLS and CDR2 YYNGEE. The V gene lost 2 bases and the J gene lost 2 bases, with 10 bases spanning the gap. CDR3 sequence reads: CASSVGSRQETQYF. CDR3 in DNA: TGTGCCAGCAGCGTGGGGAGTCGTCAAGAGACCCAGTACTTC.

This rearrangement joins TRBV5-1 to TRBJ1-4; TRBD1 is a possible D gene (5 bases). The germline V and J ends were trimmed by 3 bases and 4 bases, with 7 bases remaining between them. This CDR3 is built from 13 residues. The germline V gene encodes CDR1 SGHRS and CDR2 YFSETQ. Written as DNA, the CDR3 is TGCGCCAGCAGCTACAGGAGTAATGAAAAACTGTTTTTT. Translating gives CASSYRSNEKLFF. Full variable domain (missing parts from reference TRBV5-1 and TRBJ1-4): KAGVTQTPRYLIKTRGQQVTLSCSPISGHRSVSWYQQTPGQGLQFLFEYFSETQRNKGNFPGRFSGRQFSNSRSEMNVSTLELGDSALYLCASSYRSNEKLFFGSGTQLSVL.

V is TRBV5-6 and J is TRBJ2-1; the match to TRBD2 covers 10 bases. CDR1 SGHDT and CDR2 YYEEEE come from the germline V gene. V was pared by 4 bases and J by 7 bases, with 8 bases of the junction left unmatched. This CDR3 is built from 15 residues. The chain's CDR3 is CASSPSGGALNEQFF. DNA for the CDR3: TGTGCCAGCAGCCCCAGCGGGGGGGCGTTAAATGAGCAGTTCTTC.

The J gene is TRBJ2-2, the V gene TRBV6-4, with D unresolved. The CDR3 spans 13 residues. In germline, CDR1 is MRHNA, CDR2 SNTAGT. V was cut by 5 bases and J by 4 bases, with 8 bases left in between. The CDR3 bases are TGTGCCAGCAGTAACGAGGCCACCGGGGAGCTGTTTTTT. As protein: CASSNEATGELFF.

This clone turned up a few times. V usage is TRBV2 and J usage is TRBJ1-1, with 7 nucleotides matching TRBD1. The V gene's germline CDR1 is SNHLY and CDR2 FYNNEI. Trimming cost V 5 bases and J 0 bases; bases outside gene matches: 3. The CDR3 has 14 residues. CDR3 DNA: TGTGCCAGCAGTCGACAGGGAGTGAACACTGAAGCTTTCTTT. Encoded protein: CASSRQGVNTEAFF.

The rearrangement joins TRBV5-1 to TRBJ1-3, with D possibly TRBD1 on 5 matching bases. Germline V CDR1 and CDR2: SGHRS, YFSETQ. Trimming pared 4 bases from V and 4 bases from J, leaving 15 bases between. This CDR3 has 15 residues. CDR3 loop: CASSPVGDSGNTIYF. The CDR3 DNA sequence: TGCGCCAGCAGCCCCGTGGGGGACTCAGGAAACACCATATATTTT.

This chain joins TRBV15 and TRBJ1-2; 8 bases match TRBD1. This CDR3 spans 15 amino acids. V was pared by 0 bases and J by 6 bases, with 6 bases of the junction left unmatched. The germline CDR1 and CDR2 sequences are LNHNV and YYDKDF (reference sequence). The CDR3 DNA is TGTGCCACCAGCAGAGATTACAGGGGGGGAAATGGCTACACCTTC. Translated: CATSRDYRGGNGYTF.

The V call is TRBV6-5, the J call TRBJ2-5, with 10 bases that match TRBD1. Unmatched junction bases numbered 4, after V lost 4 bases and J lost 2 bases. The CDR3 extends over 15 amino acids. In germline, CDR1 is MNHEY, CDR2 SVGAGI. This CDR3 is CASSSPGQGQETQYF. The CDR3 DNA is TGTGCCAGCAGTTCGCCGGGACAGGGGCAAGAGACCCAGTACTTC.

The chain uses TRBV7-3 and TRBJ2-4; 8 bases agree with TRBD2. The CDR3 length is 14 residues. Losses at the gene ends were 6 bases for V and 6 bases for J; bases not matched to a gene: 7. Germline assignment: CDR1 SGHTA and CDR2 FQGTGA. The DNA of the CDR3 is TGTGCCAGCAGTCAAACGGGAGGGGCAAACATTCAGTACTTC. Its protein product is CASSQTGGANIQYF.

The chain combines TRBV7-2 with TRBJ2-4; 7 nucleotides agree with TRBD1. The V segment lost 5 bases and the J segment 4 bases; nucleotides outside the gene matches: 2. Per the germline V gene, CDR1 is SGHTA and CDR2 is FQGNSA. This CDR3 contains 13 residues. The CDR3 DNA reads as TGTGCCAGCAGCACAGGGGTAAAAAACATTCAGTACTTC. The encoded protein is CASSTGVKNIQYF.

V gene TRBV19 combines with J gene TRBJ2-7; D is unclear. Trimming shortened V by 2 bases and J by 4 bases, and 15 bases separated the two germline ends. This CDR3 spans 15 amino acids. Germline V gives CDR1 LNHDA, CDR2 SQIVND (reference sequence). DNA for the CDR3: TGTGCCAGTAGTATATCTCCTGAGCTCGGGTACGAGCAGTACTTC. Protein sequence: CASSISPELGYEQYF.

This chain connects TRBV7-2 to TRBJ1-2; D unclear. This CDR3 has 16 amino acids. Between the trimmed V and J ends, which lost 0 bases and 2 bases, there was a span of 13 bases. Germline values: CDR1 SGHTA, CDR2 FQGNSA. CDR3 bases: TGTGCCAGCAGCTTAGCCGCAGCGACGAAGAACTATGGCTACACCTTC. Protein: CASSLAAATKNYGYTF.

V is TRBV7-2 and J is TRBJ2-5; no clear D. This CDR3 spans 11 amino acids. V was trimmed by 4 bases and J by 2 bases, leaving 2 bases between them. Germline CDR1 and CDR2: SGHTA and FQGNSA. The CDR3 DNA follows: TGTGCCAGCAGCTCTCAAGAGACCCAGTACTTC. Translation: CASSSQETQYF.

The chain links TRBV19 to TRBJ1-5; D is ambiguous. CDR3 length equals 15 residues. The V end lost 3 bases, the J end lost 2 bases, and 11 bases lay between the germline ends. CDR1 LNHDA and CDR2 SQIVND come from the germline V gene (reference sequence). The CDR3 reads CASSMGRDGNQPQHF. CDR3 bases: TGTGCCAGTAGTATGGGGAGGGATGGCAATCAGCCCCAGCATTTT.

The CDR3: CSFRGGETQYF. CDR3 DNA: TGCAGCTTCAGGGGTGGGGAGACCCAGTACTTC. The genes are TRBV29-1 and TRBJ2-5; TRBD1 might be the D (6 bases). Germline V gene lookup returns CDR1 SQVTM and CDR2 ANQGSEA. This CDR3 has 11 amino acids. Trimming shortened V by 8 bases and J by 5 bases, and 12 bases separated the two germline ends. The full variable domain, in which reference TRBV29-1 and TRBJ2-5 provide the parts outside the CDR3, is SAVISQKPSRDICQRGTSLTIQCQVDSQVTMMFWYRQQPGQSLTLIATANQGSEATYESGFVIDKFPISRPNLTFSTLTVSNMSPEDSSIYLCSFRGGETQYFGPGTRLLVL.

J is TRBJ2-5 and V is TRBV5-1, with TRBD1 matching 10 bases. V dropped 4 bases and J dropped 5; count of bases not matched to a gene: 11. The germline V gene has CDR1 SGHRS and CDR2 YFSETQ. This CDR3 region has 16 residues. This chain's CDR3 is CASSRTSGQGGETQYF. In DNA form, the CDR3 reads TGCGCCAGCAGCCGGACCTCAGGACAGGGGGGGGAGACCCAGTACTTC.

The chain is built from TRBV21-1 and TRBJ2-2; TRBD1, the table's D call, was not compared with the DNA. TRBV21-1 is termed a pseudogene. The CDR3 totals 20 residues. The CDR3: CASRRLNRGRPTLNTGELFF. The CDR3 bases are TGTGCCAGCAGGAGGTTAAACAGGGGGCGTCCCACATTAAACACCGGGGAGCTGTTTTTT.